This T cell receptor beta chain was documented in a study of cytomegalovirus exposure and HLA in healthy donors (dated by TCRdb to between 2016 and 2019). About the investigation overall: According to an earlier analysis of several hundred of the donors, some 180 million T cells yielded some 120 million unique TCR beta sequences and about 300 Gb of sequence data. Approximately 300 gigabases of sequencing data and approximately 80 million unique TCR sequences were included in an early release covering around 600 HLA-typed donors. Of the roughly 400 genotyped donors, over 70% fell in the genetic ancestry cluster associated with self-reported Caucasian donors. The study was designed to test whether signatures of past pathogen exposure could be identified by cataloging public T cell receptors. The study used immunosequencing to profile the T cell repertoires of more than 650 subjects and linked those repertoires to cytomegalovirus serostatus. In addition to the first cohort of 500 to 850 subjects, a separate validation cohort of approximately 130 different subjects was used. To predict cytomegalovirus infection status, the study combined high-throughput TCR immunosequencing, statistical association of individual TCRs with disease status, and machine learning. In a later analysis, previously published TCR beta repertoires from several hundred donors were re-analyzed and high-resolution HLA genotyping was added so that TCR occurrence patterns could be studied. In the later analysis, no new phenotypic data were used to find candidate immune exposures; instead, reliance was placed on TCR beta sequences and their occurrence across donors. An earlier analysis of fewer than 700 of the donors applied high-throughput TCR beta sequencing to assess whether each TCR beta V gene segment acted as functional or pseudogenic. Donor age, sex, ethnicity and CMV serostatus were compiled together with the repertoire data. Genome-wide SNP genotypes for about 55% of the roughly 670 donors were used in a later genetic analysis, which treated that subset as a discovery cohort. Every discovery cohort repertoire had been produced on one sequencing platform. HLA typing covered class I and class II loci at four-digit resolution. The number of typed donors differed by locus: roughly 620-640 for A, B, C, DRB1 and DQB1; roughly 510 for DQA1; some 590 for DPA1; and roughly 450 for DPB1. Five DR-DQ haplotypes were handled as single units for association and clustering because linkage in the cohort was strong. On average, around 230,000 unique TCR beta nucleotide sequences were sequenced per donor among several hundred genotyped donors of the cohort, with roughly 18% of those sequences being non-productive.

The cohort was made up of hundreds of healthy bone marrow donors. At the time of sampling, all cohort members were nominally healthy, though unrecorded immune exposures were likely present. The donor tested CMV seropositive, placing the donor among the approximately 290 seropositive members of the cohort. A peripheral blood sample was provided by each donor, and peripheral blood mononuclear cells were used for TCR beta sequencing. The Qiagen DNeasy Blood Extraction Kit was used to extract genomic DNA from the blood cell samples. From the cysteine through the phenylalanine, the CDR3 covers 15 amino acids. Left in the record is the CDR3 DNA by itself, 45 bases read in frame from the first base. Ends trimmed: V by 5 bases, J by 8 bases; bases unmatched to a gene: 12. CDR1 SGHRS and CDR2 YFSETQ are derived from the germline V gene. The library was made by the immunoSEQ multiplex PCR assay. For the multiplex PCR, a mixture combining 60 forward primers for TCR Vbeta segments and 13 reverse primers for TCR Jbeta segments was used. The CDR3 region of rearranged TCR beta genes was amplified from genomic DNA by a multiplex PCR assay. Amplified TCR beta libraries were sequenced as 87-base-pair reads on the Illumina HiSeq System. As for the authors' bioinformatics: In a later analysis, about 80 million unique TCR beta chains were counted across the 500 to 700 repertoires, and approximately 11 million of these chains were shared by at least two donors. To remove PCR and sequencing errors, raw reads were error-corrected and collapsed into unique sequences using a nearest-neighbor algorithm that merged closely related sequences. To assign V, D and J gene segments, CDR3 sequences were aligned to IMGT reference sequences. For a sequence to be retained, a match of at least six nucleotides to both a V gene segment and a J gene segment was required. Rearrangements were called productive when the CDR3 lacked stop codons and stayed in frame with V and J; all others were non-productive. CDR3 was defined according to IMGT convention as the region running from the second conserved V-encoded cysteine to the conserved J-encoded phenylalanine. In an earlier analysis of approximately 500 of the donors, sequences lacking an unambiguous match to a single V gene segment were excluded. An earlier analysis of several hundred of the donors called V segments functional above 56.7% productive rearrangements and segregating when the between-donor standard deviation exceeded 5%. A statistical classification framework was developed to diagnose cytomegalovirus status using the catalog of TCR beta chain sequences. In a later analysis, TCR nucleotide sequences were compared against IMGT/GENE-DB human TR gene sequences so that V and J genes could be assigned. The TCRdist pipeline was used in a later analysis to assign CDR3 sequences and most-parsimonious VDJ recombination scenarios. In a later analysis, each TCR beta chain was defined by its CDR3 amino acid sequence together with its V-gene family, and reads lacking a unique V-gene family were excluded. To address suspected cross-contamination and a sequencing artifact, a later analysis removed roughly 640 highly shared, low-generation-probability nucleotide sequences. In a later analysis, a clonal expansion index was calculated for each public chain from normalized within-repertoire ranks of inferred template counts. In a later analysis, generation probabilities were computed using a VDJ recombination model fitted to out-of-frame rearrangements, and the results were checked against IGoR. A later analysis scored TCR-TCR, TCR-HLA and TCR-CMV co-occurrence with hypergeometric tests, applying a repertoire-size bias correction to TCR pairs. To estimate false discovery rates, a later analysis permuted the HLA or CMV assignments 20 times. In a later analysis, co-occurring TCRs were grouped with DBSCAN, and TCRdist sequence similarity was added when clustering was performed within HLA-allele-positive subsets. Repertoires with fewer than 30,000 or more than 120,000 public chains, plus five repertoires with anomalous nucleotide sharing, were excluded from co-occurrence clustering. The immuneACCESS repertoire file appears here via TCRdb, limited to in-frame rearrangements. These files lack a portion of the clones; in checked studies, under half of the deficit traces to unresolved V genes, and the cause of the others is not known. That table is the source of V, J and clone size, and D and trimming were worked out from the DNA. This sample is represented by roughly 160,000 clones; 82% of them were singletons. Around a tenth of the sample comes from the top ten.

Results and caveats for the whole study, not just this receptor: Compared with the roughly 670-donor mean, donors in an Asian-associated ancestry cluster had fewer N-insertions in productive TCRs, according to a later genetic analysis. In a later analysis, TCR association rates were found to vary across HLA loci, with the most associated TCRs seen for DRB1 alleles and the fewest for HLA-C alleles. Specific HLA alleles were associated with more than 15,000 TCR beta sequences at a false discovery rate of 0.05 in a later analysis. Three of the identified cytomegalovirus-associated TCR beta chains were confirmed in vitro to be specific for cytomegalovirus antigens. The presence/absence analyses assumed that sequencing depth was roughly uniform across donors, and that assumption may not be true. In a later analysis, most CMV-associated TCR beta chains were found to appear HLA-restricted, with HLA associations seemingly driven largely by CMV exposure. In a later genetic analysis, a missense DCLRE1C variant was associated with V-gene and J-gene trimming of TCR beta chains, and the association was replicated in an independent cohort. A cluster of highly shared sequence variants was judged likely to represent a technical artifact of the sequencing pipeline. The authors suggested that the approach could potentially be generalized to other disease states and immunological phenotypes. An earlier analysis of approximately 540 of the donors showed that most TCR beta V segments appeared in productive rearrangements either about 90% or about 30% of the time, which broadly matched IMGT annotations. When HLA alleles, especially DR and DQ, strongly co-occurred, attributing TCR associations to individual alleles was difficult. Compared with equally common non-associated chains, HLA-associated TCR beta chains in a later analysis were more clonally expanded and had lower generation probabilities. The study listed approximately 150 TCR beta chains as associated with cytomegalovirus. Because some donors lacked HLA typing at each locus, the association tests relied only on the typed subset. A further reported finding was that TCR beta sequences accurately predicted the HLA-A and HLA-B alleles for most subjects in the first cohort. Immune exposure information for the cohort was limited to CMV serostatus. Across donors, most TCR sequences were observed very rarely, whereas some public TCRs were present in many individuals. Because the 87-base-pair reads could not distinguish some IMGT-functional V segments, including TRBV6-2 and TRBV6-3, those segments were excluded. Linkage disequilibrium might explain the correlated functional status among segregating V segments, but an unknown experimental factor could not be excluded. Cytomegalovirus status was reported to be diagnosed by the classifier with high specificity and sensitivity in both the original and validation cohorts. Seventeen rarely observed V segments, including chromosome 9 orphons, were excluded from the earlier analysis of several hundred of the donors because counts were too low. This cohort had only TCR beta chains sequenced, and the lack of alpha or paired-chain data limited which features could be detected. According to a later analysis, parvovirus B19, influenza, CMV and Epstein-Barr virus appeared linked to several top co-occurrence clusters.

Note on this clone: What this receptor recognizes is not known. No quality values exist for individual bases; no much larger clone is one base distant.

The sequence links TRBV5-1 to TRBJ2-1, with TRBD2 matching 8 junction bases. The sequence was obtained from a man in his forties or fifties in good health and CMV-seropositive. The specimen sequenced was PBMCs. The nucleotide sequence reads TGCGCCAGCAGTAGGGAACTAGCGGCCCTCGATGAGCAGTTCTTC. This codes for CASSRELAALDEQFF.